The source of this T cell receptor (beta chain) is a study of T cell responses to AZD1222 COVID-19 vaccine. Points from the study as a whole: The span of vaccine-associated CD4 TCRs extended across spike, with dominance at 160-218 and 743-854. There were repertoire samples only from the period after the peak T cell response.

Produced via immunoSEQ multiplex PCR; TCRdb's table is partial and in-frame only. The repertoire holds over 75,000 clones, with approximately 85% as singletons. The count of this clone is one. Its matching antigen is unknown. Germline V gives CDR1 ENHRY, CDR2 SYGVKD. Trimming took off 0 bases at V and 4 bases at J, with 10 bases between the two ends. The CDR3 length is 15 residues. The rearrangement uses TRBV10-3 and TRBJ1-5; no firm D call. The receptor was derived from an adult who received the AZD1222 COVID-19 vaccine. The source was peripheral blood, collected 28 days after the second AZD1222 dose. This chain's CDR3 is CAISESMVSNQPQHF. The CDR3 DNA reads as TGTGCCATCAGTGAGTCAATGGTCTCTAATCAGCCCCAGCATTTT.